This TCR beta chain was sequenced for a study of T cells expressing NK-cell markers. Germline values: CDR1 SEHNR, CDR2 FQNEAQ (reference sequence). The CDR3 has 12 amino acids. TCRdb processed the 5' RACE reads again and assigns one entry to each CDR3 protein, with no DNA. The sample includes about 550,000 distinct CDR3 sequences. This receptor was identified in a man aged 18 to 30 in good health. The chain links TRBV7-9 to TRBJ1-5. Sequencing was performed on blood T cells: a sorted CD56 or NKG2C T cell subset, CD4+ or CD8+ T cells, or bulk PBMC T cells (not recorded which). CDR3 residues: CASSEENQPQHF.